Listed here is a single TCR beta chain. The data are from a study of blood T cell repertoires in COVID-19. As for the study in general: Acute and convalescent COVID-19 specimens originated in the United States, Italy and Spain. PBMCs, B-cell-depleted T cells, or T cells were the source of the cDNA or gDNA that made up the material.

Germline values: CDR1 KGHSH, CDR2 LQKENI. Trimming cost V 3 bases and J 2 bases; bases outside gene matches: 4. The CDR3 runs 15 residues. Per the original data handling: The assay estimated nucleated cells by amplifying reference gene primers. Method: immunoSEQ multiplex PCR; TCRdb's copy keeps in-frame clones and lacks some. V, J and clone size are those of that table, while D and trimming were read from the DNA. This sample has approximately 140,000 clones, with approximately 88% found just once. The clonotype originates from a human donor in a cohort sampled during active COVID-19. The chain employs TRBV18 and TRBJ2-1; 7 positions agree with TRBD2. The sample taken for sequencing was peripheral blood. CDR3 DNA sequence: TGTGCCAGCTCACCTGAGGGACTAACCTACAATGAGCAGTTCTTC. Its translation: CASSPEGLTYNEQFF.